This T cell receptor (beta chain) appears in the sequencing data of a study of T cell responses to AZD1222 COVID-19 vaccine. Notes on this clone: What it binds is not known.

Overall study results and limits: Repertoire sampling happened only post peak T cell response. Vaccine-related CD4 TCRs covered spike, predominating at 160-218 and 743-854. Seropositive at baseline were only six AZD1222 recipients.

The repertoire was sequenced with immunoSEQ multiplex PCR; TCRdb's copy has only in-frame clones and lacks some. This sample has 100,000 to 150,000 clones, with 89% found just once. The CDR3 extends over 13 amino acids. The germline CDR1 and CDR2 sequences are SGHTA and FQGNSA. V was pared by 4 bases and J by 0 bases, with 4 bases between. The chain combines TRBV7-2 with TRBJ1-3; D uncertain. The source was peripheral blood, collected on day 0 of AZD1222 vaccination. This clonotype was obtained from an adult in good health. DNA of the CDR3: TGTGCCAGCAGCTCAGACTCTGGAAACACCATATATTTT. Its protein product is CASSSDSGNTIYF.